This TCR beta chain was sequenced during a study of blood T cell repertoires in COVID-19. Whole-study context: From T cells, B-cell-depleted T cells, or PBMCs came the material, which was cDNA or gDNA.

CDR1 and CDR2 (germline): WSHSY, SAAADI. The trim removed 4 bases at V and 7 bases at J, leaving 7 bases unmatched. This CDR3 is built from 14 residues. Produced via immunoSEQ multiplex PCR; TCRdb's table is partial and in-frame only. The sample holds approximately 280,000 clones, approximately 90% seen once. This rearrangement joins TRBV10-2 to TRBJ2-1; 7 positions agree with TRBD1. This receptor was identified in a man aged 40-49 years with acute or convalescent COVID-19. Sample: peripheral blood. The CDR3 coding sequence is TGCGCCAGCAGTGTTTTTGACAGGGTAAATGAGCAGTTCTTC. It specifies CASSVFDRVNEQFF.